What follows are 5 T cell receptor beta chains derived from one specimen sequenced in a study of blood T cell repertoires in COVID-19. Assay used: immunoSEQ multiplex PCR; TCRdb lists only in-frame clones, some missing. The repertoire holds roughly 150,000 clones, with 83% as singletons. Sequencing input: peripheral blood. All receptors derive from a woman of 80 years or more with acute or convalescent COVID-19.

J is TRBJ2-1 and V is TRBV15; tentative D call: TRBD1 (6 bases). Germline V gene data show CDR1 as LNHNV and CDR2 as YYDKDF (reference sequence). The CDR3 extends over 15 amino acids. Trimming took off 3 bases at V and 5 bases at J, with 14 bases between the two ends. The CDR3 sequence: CATSRRGGSNNEQFF. The CDR3 DNA reads TGTGCCACCAGCAGGAGAGGGGGTAGTAACAATGAGCAGTTCTTC.

V gene TRBV4-3 combines with J gene TRBJ1-1; 7 nucleotides align to TRBD1. V gave up 2 bases and J gave up 10 bases; unmatched junction bases: 7. Per the germline V gene, CDR1 is LGHNA and CDR2 is YSLEER. The length of the CDR3 is 13 residues. The CDR3, as DNA: TGCGCCAGCAGCCAAAACACAGGGGAAGGAGCTTTCTTT. Amino acid sequence: CASSQNTGEGAFF.

V gene TRBV4-2 combines with J gene TRBJ1-1, with D possibly TRBD1 on 6 matching bases. V was cut by 4 bases and J by 5 bases, with 23 bases left in between. Germline values: CDR1 LGHNA, CDR2 YNFKEQ. The CDR3 is 17 amino acids. CDR3 region: CASSRGGRERVRTEAFF. The CDR3 nucleotides read TGTGCCAGCAGCCGTGGGGGCAGGGAAAGAGTAAGGACTGAAGCTTTCTTT.

The chain joins TRBV2 to TRBJ2-2; tentative D call: TRBD2 (6 bases). This CDR3 has 15 amino acids. CDR1 SNHLY and CDR2 FYNNEI come from the germline V gene. Trimming took off 6 bases at V and 0 bases at J, with 11 bases between the two ends. CDR3 amino acids: CASSAGTSNTGELFF. The CDR3 coding sequence is TGTGCCAGCAGCGCCGGGACTTCGAACACCGGGGAGCTGTTTTTT.

The chain links TRBV3-1 (or the pseudogene TRBV3-2) to TRBJ1-5, with TRBD1 identical over 8 bases. Per the germline V gene, CDR1 is LGHDT and CDR2 is YNNKEL (reference sequence). This CDR3 is built from 15 residues. The ends lost 4 bases at V and 4 bases at J; junction bases unmatched: 6. CDR3 region: CASSPGTGPNQPQHF. DNA of the CDR3: TGTGCCAGCAGCCCCGGGACAGGTCCTAATCAGCCCCAGCATTTT.